This is a list of T cell receptor beta chains from one sample in a study of CD8 T cells in Susac syndrome. TCRdb re-called the immunoSEQ multiplex PCR reads with MiXCR, one entry per CDR3 protein. The sample holds 250,000 to 350,000 distinct CDR3 sequences, around 83% seen once. The sequenced sample was CD8+ T cells from PBMCs. Receptors were obtained from a human donor with multiple sclerosis. CDR3s include the opening cysteine and the closing phenylalanine or tryptophan.

j_call	v_call	cdr3_aa
TRBJ2-3	TRBV27	CASSLRTSGSIDTQYF
TRBJ1-1	TRBV30	CAWSVPTEAFF
TRBJ2-1	TRBV28	CASSFQGSGEQFF
TRBJ2-2	TRBV20-1	CSASGQFFLNTGELFF
TRBJ1-3	TRBV27	CASTAGGPGNTIYF
TRBJ2-3	TRBV12-3/TRBV12-4	CASSPTTDTQYF
TRBJ1-2	TRBV5-8	CASSFSLRGFVPGYTF
TRBJ2-1	TRBV5-4	CASSSPGLAGPGVVVNEQFF
TRBJ1-4	TRBV6-5	CAGSTRTGSTNEKLFF
TRBJ1-5	TRBV23-1	CASSQSRQGSGKVLPQHF
TRBJ2-7	TRBV23-1	CASRLRHRDRRSYEQYF
TRBJ1-2	TRBV7-6	CASSLRQGYGYTF
TRBJ1-2	TRBV29-1	CSVEVPGDYGYTF
TRBJ1-1	TRBV28	CASVSMNTEAFF
TRBJ2-1	TRBV27	CASSSTNEQFF
TRBJ2-4	TRBV7-2	CASSRGTGKNIQYF
TRBJ2-1	TRBV11-1	CASSLTGTEGPNEQFF
TRBJ2-1	TRBV24-1	CATSDLAGGLHNEQFF
TRBJ2-7	TRBV4-1	CASSLRLAGGYEQYF